This T cell receptor beta chain was identified during a study of T cell repertoires in cytomegalovirus infection. Study at large: Recently identified HLA-C-restricted CMV epitopes were used, and well-studied HLA-B-restricted CMV epitopes were used as well.

Trimming at V came to 6 bases and at J to 4 bases, leaving 3 bases not matched to a gene. CDR1 is SGHRS, CDR2 YFSETQ, per germline. This CDR3 has 14 residues. Findings and limits, study-wide: Individuals carrying CMV plus the relevant HLA were identified by cumulative frequency of public TCR beta families. CMV-specific TCR beta clonotypes restricted by HLA-C dominated the ex vivo response.

In the case of this clonotype: Its antigen is as yet unknown.

MiXCR, applied by TCRdb to the reads, yields one record per CDR3 protein. The profile shows 650,000 to 850,000 distinct CDR3 sequences, roughly 29% of them singletons. The material was cultured CD8+ T cells from PBMCs, obtained from culture after CMV antigen stimulation. The chain combines TRBV5-1 with TRBJ2-5, with TRBD2 identical over 13 bases. The sequence was collected from a human donor in good health (CMV status not recorded). Some clones in this sample may be carry-over from other donors' samples. The CDR3 spells CASKGLAGRETQYF. CDR3 DNA: TGCGCCAGCAAGGGACTAGCGGGGCGAGAGACCCAGTACTTC.